What follows describes a single T cell receptor (beta chain). With TRAV- and TRBV-specific primers, first-strand cDNA was made, covering the alpha and beta chains. The TCRs were subjected to amplification over approximately 19 PCR cycles employing a constant-region primer in conjunction with a V-primer adapter. MiXCR, applied by TCRdb to the reads, yields one record per CDR3 protein. The data show 12,000 to 15,000 distinct CDR3 sequences, 45% to 55% seen once. These data belong to a study of low-dose radiotherapy and immunotherapy resistance in tumors. Germline CDR1 DFQATT, CDR2 SNEGSKA (reference sequence). There are 16 residues in the CDR3. The V segment lost 5 bases and the J segment 6 bases; nucleotides outside the gene matches: 14.

The TCR comes from a human donor with advanced metastatic prostate, ovarian, gallbladder or colorectal cancer (not recorded which). This table probably holds off-target reads from a library built for another chain. The gene calls are TRBV20-1 and TRBJ2-4, with 9 bases matching TRBD2. CDR3 sequence (DNA): TGCAGTGCTTTCTCGACCCTTAGCGGGAGTGGAAACATTCAGTACTTC. Residues: CSAFSTLSGSGNIQYF.